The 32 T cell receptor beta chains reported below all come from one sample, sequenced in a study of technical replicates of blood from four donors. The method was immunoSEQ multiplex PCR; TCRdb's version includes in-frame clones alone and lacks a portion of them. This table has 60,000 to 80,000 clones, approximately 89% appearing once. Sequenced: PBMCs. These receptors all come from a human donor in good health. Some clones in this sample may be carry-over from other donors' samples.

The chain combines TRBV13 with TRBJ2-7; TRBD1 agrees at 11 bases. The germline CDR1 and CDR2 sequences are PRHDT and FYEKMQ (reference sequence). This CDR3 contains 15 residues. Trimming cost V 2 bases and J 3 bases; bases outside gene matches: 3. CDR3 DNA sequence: TGTGCCAGCAGCTTATCCGGGACAGGGGGCTACGAGCAGTACTTC. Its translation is CASSLSGTGGYEQYF.

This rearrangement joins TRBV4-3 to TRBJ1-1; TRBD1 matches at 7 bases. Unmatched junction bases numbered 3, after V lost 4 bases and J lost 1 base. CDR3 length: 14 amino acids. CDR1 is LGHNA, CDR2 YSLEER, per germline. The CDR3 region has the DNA TGCGCCAGCAGCCCGGACAGGAAGAACACTGAAGCTTTCTTT. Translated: CASSPDRKNTEAFF.

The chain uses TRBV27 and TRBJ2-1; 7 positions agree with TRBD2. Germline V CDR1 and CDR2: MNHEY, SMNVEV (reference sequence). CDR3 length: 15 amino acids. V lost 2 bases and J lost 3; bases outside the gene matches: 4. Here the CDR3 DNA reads TGTGCCAGCAGTTTACCAGGACTAGGCTACAATGAGCAGTTCTTC. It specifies CASSLPGLGYNEQFF.

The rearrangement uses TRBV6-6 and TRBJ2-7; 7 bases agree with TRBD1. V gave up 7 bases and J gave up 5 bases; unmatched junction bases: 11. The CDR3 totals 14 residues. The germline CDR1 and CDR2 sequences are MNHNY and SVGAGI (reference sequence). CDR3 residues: CASTKTGSFDEQYF. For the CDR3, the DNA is TGTGCCAGCACCAAGACAGGGTCCTTCGACGAGCAGTACTTC.

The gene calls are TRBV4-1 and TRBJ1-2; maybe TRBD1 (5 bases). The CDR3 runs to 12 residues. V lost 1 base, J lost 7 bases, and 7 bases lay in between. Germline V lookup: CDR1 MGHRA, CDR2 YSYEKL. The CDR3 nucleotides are TGCGCCAGCAGCCAAGGGGGGGGTGGCTACACCTTC. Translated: CASSQGGGGYTF.

CDR3 coding DNA: TGTGCCAGCAGCCAAGATGGCGGTAAAAGTTCACCCCTCCACTTT. This codes for CASSQDGGKSSPLHF. The chain links TRBV14 to TRBJ1-6; D is unclear. The CDR3 covers 15 residues. Germline V CDR1 and CDR2: SGHDN, FVKESK. V was shortened by 0 bases and J by 9 bases, with 12 bases between the two germline ends.

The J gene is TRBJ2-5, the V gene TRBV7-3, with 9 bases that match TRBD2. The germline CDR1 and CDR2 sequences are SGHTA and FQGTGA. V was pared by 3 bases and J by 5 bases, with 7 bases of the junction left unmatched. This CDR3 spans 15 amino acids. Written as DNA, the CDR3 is TGTGCCAGCAGCTTCCTAGCGGGGAAGTGGGAGACCCAGTACTTC. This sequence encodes CASSFLAGKWETQYF. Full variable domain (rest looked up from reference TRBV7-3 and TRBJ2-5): GAGVSQTPSNKVTEKGKYVELRCDPISGHTALYWYRQSLGQGPEFLIYFQGTGAADDSGLPNDRFFAVRPEGSVSTLKIQRTERGDSAVYLCASSFLAGKWETQYFGPGTRLLVL.

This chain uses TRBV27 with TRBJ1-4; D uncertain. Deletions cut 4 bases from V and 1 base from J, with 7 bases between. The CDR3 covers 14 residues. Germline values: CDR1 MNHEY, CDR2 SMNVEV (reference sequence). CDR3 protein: CASSWSRTNEKLFF. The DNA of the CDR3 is TGTGCCAGCAGTTGGTCGAGAACTAATGAAAAACTGTTTTTT.

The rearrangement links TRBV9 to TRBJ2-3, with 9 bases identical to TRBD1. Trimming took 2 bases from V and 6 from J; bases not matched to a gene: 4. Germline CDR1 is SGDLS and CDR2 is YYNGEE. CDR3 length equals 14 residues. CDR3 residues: CASSVTGGPDTQYF. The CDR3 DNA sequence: TGTGCCAGCAGCGTCACAGGGGGCCCGGATACGCAGTATTTT.

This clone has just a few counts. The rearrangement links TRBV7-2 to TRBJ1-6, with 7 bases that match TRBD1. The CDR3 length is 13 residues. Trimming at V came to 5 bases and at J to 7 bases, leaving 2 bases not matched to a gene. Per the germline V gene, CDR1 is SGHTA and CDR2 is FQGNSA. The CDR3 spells CASSPGQNSPLHF. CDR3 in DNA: TGTGCCAGCAGCCCGGGACAGAATTCACCCCTCCACTTT.

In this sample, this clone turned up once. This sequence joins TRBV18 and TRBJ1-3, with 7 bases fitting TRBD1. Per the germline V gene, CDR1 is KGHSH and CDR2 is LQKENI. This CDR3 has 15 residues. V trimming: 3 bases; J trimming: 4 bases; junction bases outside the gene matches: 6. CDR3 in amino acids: CASSPVTGAGNTIYF. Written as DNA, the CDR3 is TGTGCCAGCTCACCGGTTACAGGGGCCGGAAACACCATATATTTT.

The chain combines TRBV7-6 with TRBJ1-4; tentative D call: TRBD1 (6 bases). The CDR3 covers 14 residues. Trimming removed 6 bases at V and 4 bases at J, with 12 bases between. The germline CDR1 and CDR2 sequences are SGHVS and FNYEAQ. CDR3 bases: TGTGCCAGCAGTCAGACAGGAATTAATGAAAAACTGTTTTTT. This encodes CASSQTGINEKLFF.

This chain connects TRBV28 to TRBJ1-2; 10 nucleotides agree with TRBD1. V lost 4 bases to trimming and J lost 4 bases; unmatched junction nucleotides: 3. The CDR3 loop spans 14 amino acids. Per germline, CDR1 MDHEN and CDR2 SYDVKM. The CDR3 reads CASSSGTGAYGYTF. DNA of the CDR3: TGTGCCAGCAGTTCCGGGACAGGGGCCTATGGCTACACCTTC.

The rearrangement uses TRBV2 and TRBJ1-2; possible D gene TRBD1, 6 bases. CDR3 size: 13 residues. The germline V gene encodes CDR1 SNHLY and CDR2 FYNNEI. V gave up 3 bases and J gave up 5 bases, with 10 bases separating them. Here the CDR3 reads CASSDRGAYGYTF. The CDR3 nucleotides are TGTGCCAGCAGTGACAGGGGCGCTTATGGCTACACCTTC.

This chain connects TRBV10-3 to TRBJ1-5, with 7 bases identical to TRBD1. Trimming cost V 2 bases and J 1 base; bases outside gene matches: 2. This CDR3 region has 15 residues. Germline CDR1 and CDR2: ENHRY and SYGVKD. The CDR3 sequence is CAISEQGGSNQPQHF. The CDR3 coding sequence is TGTGCCATCAGTGAGCAGGGGGGAAGCAATCAGCCCCAGCATTTT.

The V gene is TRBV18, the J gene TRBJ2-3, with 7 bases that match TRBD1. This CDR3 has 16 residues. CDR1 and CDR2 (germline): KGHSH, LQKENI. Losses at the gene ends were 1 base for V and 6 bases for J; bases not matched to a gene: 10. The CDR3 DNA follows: TGTGCCAGCTCACCACGGGAAGGGGGCGCAGGGGATACGCAGTATTTT. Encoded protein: CASSPREGGAGDTQYF.

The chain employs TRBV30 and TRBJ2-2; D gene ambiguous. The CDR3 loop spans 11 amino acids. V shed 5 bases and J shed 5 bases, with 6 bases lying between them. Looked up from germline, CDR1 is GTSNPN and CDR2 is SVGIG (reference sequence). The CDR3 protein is CAWDLTGELFF. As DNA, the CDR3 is TGTGCCTGGGATCTAACCGGGGAGCTGTTTTTT.

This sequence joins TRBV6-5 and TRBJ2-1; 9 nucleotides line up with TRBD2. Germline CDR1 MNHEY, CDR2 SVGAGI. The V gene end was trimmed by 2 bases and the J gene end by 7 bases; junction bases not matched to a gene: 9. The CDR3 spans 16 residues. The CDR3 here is CASSYGFLAGKNEQFF. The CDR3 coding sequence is TGTGCCAGCAGTTACGGTTTCCTAGCGGGAAAAAATGAGCAGTTCTTC.

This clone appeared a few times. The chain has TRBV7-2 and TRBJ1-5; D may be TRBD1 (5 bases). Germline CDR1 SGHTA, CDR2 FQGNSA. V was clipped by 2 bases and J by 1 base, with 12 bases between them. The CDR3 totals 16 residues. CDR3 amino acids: CASSLFPSGSNQPQHF. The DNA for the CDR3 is TGTGCCAGCAGCTTATTCCCTTCAGGGAGCAATCAGCCCCAGCATTTT.

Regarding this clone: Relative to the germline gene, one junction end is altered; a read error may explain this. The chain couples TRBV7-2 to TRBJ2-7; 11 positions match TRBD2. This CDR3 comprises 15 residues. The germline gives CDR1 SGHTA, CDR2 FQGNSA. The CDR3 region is CASSLYSGGDYEQCF. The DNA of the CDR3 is TGTGCCAGCAGCTTATATAGCGGGGGGGACTACGAGCAGTGCTTC.

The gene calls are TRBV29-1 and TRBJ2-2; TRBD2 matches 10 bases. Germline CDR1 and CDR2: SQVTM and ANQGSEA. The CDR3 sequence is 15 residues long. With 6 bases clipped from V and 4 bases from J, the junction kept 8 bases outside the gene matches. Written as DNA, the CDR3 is TGCAGCGTCAAAGGGACTAGCGACAGCACCGGGGAGCTGTTTTTT. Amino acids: CSVKGTSDSTGELFF.

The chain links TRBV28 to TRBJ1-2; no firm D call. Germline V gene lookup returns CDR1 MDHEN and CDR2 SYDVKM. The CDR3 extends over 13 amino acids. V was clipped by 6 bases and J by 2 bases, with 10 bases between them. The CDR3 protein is CASSPTGNYGYTF. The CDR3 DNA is TGTGCCAGCAGCCCGACTGGGAACTATGGCTACACCTTC.

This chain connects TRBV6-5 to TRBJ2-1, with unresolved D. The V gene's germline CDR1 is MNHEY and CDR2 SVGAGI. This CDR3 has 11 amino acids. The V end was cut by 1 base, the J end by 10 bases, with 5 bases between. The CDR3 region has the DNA TGTGCCAGCAGTTACTTCCAGGAGCAGTTCTTC. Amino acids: CASSYFQEQFF.

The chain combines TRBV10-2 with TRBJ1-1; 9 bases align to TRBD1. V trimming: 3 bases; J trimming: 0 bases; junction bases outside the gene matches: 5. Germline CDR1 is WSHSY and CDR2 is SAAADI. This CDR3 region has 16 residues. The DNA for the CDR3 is TGCGCCAGCAGTGACCTGGACAGGGGAGTGAACACTGAAGCTTTCTTT. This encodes CASSDLDRGVNTEAFF.

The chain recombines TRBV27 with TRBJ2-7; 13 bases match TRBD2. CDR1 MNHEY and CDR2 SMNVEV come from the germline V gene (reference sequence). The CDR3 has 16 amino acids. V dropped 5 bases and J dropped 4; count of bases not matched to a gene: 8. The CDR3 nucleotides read TGTGCCAGCAGTCAAAAAGGACTAGCGGGAGTTTACGAGCAGTACTTC. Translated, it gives CASSQKGLAGVYEQYF.

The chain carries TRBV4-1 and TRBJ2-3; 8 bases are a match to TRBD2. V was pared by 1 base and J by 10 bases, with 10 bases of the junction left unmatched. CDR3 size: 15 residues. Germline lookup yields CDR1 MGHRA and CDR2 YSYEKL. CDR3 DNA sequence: TGCGCCAGCAGCCAAGGGTGGACTAGCATTGGGGCGCAGTATTTT. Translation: CASSQGWTSIGAQYF.

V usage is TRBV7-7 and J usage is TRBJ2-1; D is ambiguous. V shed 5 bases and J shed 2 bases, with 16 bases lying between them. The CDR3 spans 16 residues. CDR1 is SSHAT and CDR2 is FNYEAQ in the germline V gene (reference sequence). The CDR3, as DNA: TGTGCCAGCAGCCATTCCCCCAGCGTTCCCTACAATGAGCAGTTCTTC. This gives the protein CASSHSPSVPYNEQFF.

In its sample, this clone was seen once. CDR3 sequence reads: CASRADSYNSPLHF. DNA of the CDR3: TGTGCCAGTAGAGCTGACTCCTATAATTCACCCCTCCACTTT. V and J are TRBV19 and TRBJ1-6; unclear D gene. Germline V CDR1 and CDR2: LNHDA, SQIVND (reference sequence). Trimming took 6 bases from V and 0 from J, leaving 6 bases between them. The CDR3 has 14 amino acids.

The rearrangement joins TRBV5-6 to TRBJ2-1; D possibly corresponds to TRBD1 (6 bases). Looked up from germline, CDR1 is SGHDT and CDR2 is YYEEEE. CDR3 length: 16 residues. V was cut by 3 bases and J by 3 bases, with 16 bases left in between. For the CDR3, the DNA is TGTGCCAGCAGCTCCCCGTGGGGGCGCGACTACAATGAGCAGTTCTTC. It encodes CASSSPWGRDYNEQFF.

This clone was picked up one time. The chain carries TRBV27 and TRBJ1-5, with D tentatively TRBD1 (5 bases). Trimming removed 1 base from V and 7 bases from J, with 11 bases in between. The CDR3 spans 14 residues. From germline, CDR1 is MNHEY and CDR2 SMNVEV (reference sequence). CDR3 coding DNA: TGTGCCAGCAGTTTATGGGGGGTGGGCCAGCCCCAGCATTTT. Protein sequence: CASSLWGVGQPQHF.

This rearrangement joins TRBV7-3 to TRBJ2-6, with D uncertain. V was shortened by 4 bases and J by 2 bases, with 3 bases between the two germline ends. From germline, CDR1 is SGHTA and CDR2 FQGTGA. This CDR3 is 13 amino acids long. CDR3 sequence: CASSSTGANVLTF. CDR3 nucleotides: TGTGCCAGCAGCTCTACTGGGGCCAACGTCCTGACTTTC. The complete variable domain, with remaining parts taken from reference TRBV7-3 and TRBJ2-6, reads GAGVSQTPSNKVTEKGKYVELRCDPISGHTALYWYRQSLGQGPEFLIYFQGTGAADDSGLPNDRFFAVRPEGSVSTLKIQRTERGDSAVYLCASSSTGANVLTFGAGSRLTVL.

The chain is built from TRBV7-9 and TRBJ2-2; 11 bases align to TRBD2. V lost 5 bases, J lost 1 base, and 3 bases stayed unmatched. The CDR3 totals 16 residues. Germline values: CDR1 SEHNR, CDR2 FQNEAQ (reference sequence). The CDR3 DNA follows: TGTGCCAGCAGCCTCGGGACTAGCGGGAACACCGGGGAGCTGTTTTTT. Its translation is CASSLGTSGNTGELFF.